This entry describes one T cell receptor beta chain. Its cognate antigen is unknown. These data belong to a study of cytomegalovirus exposure and HLA in healthy donors. Study observations and caveats: Associated with cytomegalovirus, according to the listing, were 170 or so TCR beta chains. Among immune exposure information, only CMV serostatus was available.

The study ran its PCR with 60 Vbeta and 13 Jbeta primers. Some clones are missing from TCRdb's copy, which holds only in-frame ones; the method was immunoSEQ multiplex PCR. The sample has over 80,000 clones; over 65% are singletons. The ends were cut back, 1 base at V and 3 bases at J, with 10 bases in the middle. CDR1 is SEHNR and CDR2 is FQNEAQ in the germline V gene (reference sequence). The CDR3 length is 15 residues. This receptor was obtained from a woman younger than 30 in good health and CMV-seropositive. The chain carries TRBV7-9 and TRBJ1-5; D is unresolved. Source material: PBMCs. CDR3 coding DNA: TGTGCCAGCAGCTTAGGCGGCCCAGACAATCAGCCCCAGCATTTT. Its translation: CASSLGGPDNQPQHF.